The T cell receptor beta chain under discussion was sequenced for a study of blood T cell repertoires in COVID-19. Study in general: Researchers got acute and convalescent COVID-19 samples from the United States, Italy and Spain. PBMCs, B-cell-depleted T cells, or T cells provided the cDNA or gDNA that made up the material.

Per the original data handling: Scientists estimated how many nucleated cells there were by amplifying reference gene primers. Some clones are missing from TCRdb's copy, which holds only in-frame ones; the method was immunoSEQ multiplex PCR. D and trimming come from the DNA, and the V and J calls and clone size come from that table. The sample holds 140,000 or so clones, 75% to 90% seen once. The ends lost 3 bases at V and 1 base at J; junction bases unmatched: 11. From germline, CDR1 is LNHDA and CDR2 SQIVND (reference sequence). This CDR3 has 17 amino acids. The chain employs TRBV19 and TRBJ2-5; the match to TRBD1 covers 7 bases. Sequencing was done on a sample of peripheral blood. The origin of this receptor is a woman between 45 and 65 years old with acute or convalescent COVID-19. Here the CDR3 DNA reads TGTGCCAGTAGTATCTTTTTCTACAGGGGCTCCCAAGAGACCCAGTACTTC. This encodes CASSIFFYRGSQETQYF.